This T cell receptor (beta chain) is drawn from a study of cytomegalovirus exposure and HLA in healthy donors (dated by TCRdb to 2017 to 2019). At the level of the whole study: An earlier analysis of roughly 570 of the donors reported 276 Gb of sequence data and around 100 million unique TCR beta sequences obtained from roughly 180 million T cells. All discovery cohort repertoires had been generated on a single sequencing platform. Across around 400 genotyped donors of the cohort, an average of approximately 240,000 unique TCR beta nucleotide sequences per donor were sequenced, and approximately 19% of those sequences were non-productive. Approximately 310 gigabases of sequencing data and approximately 91 million unique TCR sequences made up an early release that covered around 640 HLA-typed donors. The genetic ancestry cluster associated with self-reported Caucasian donors included about 84% of the roughly 400 genotyped donors. HLA typing covered class I and class II loci at four-digit resolution. The study combined high-throughput TCR immunosequencing, statistical association of individual TCRs with disease status, and machine learning to predict cytomegalovirus infection status. In a later genetic analysis, genome-wide SNP genotypes for about three fifths of the roughly 670 donors were used, and that subset was treated as a discovery cohort. Besides the first cohort of approximately 670 subjects, a separate validation cohort made up of 120 different subjects was used. Typing coverage varied by locus: roughly 629-640 donors for A, B, C, DRB1 and DQB1; more than 500 for DQA1; more than 600 for DPA1; around 450 for DPB1. In the later analysis, no new phenotypic data were used to find candidate immune exposures; instead, reliance was placed on TCR beta sequences and their occurrence across donors. In an earlier analysis of 500 to 650 of the donors, high-throughput TCR beta sequencing was used to judge whether each TCR beta V gene segment behaved as functional or pseudogenic. Roughly five DR-DQ haplotypes were handled as single units for association and clustering, since linkage in the cohort was strong. Alongside the repertoire data, information on donor age, sex, ethnicity and CMV serostatus was compiled. The study aimed to test whether cataloging public T cell receptors could reveal signatures of past pathogen exposure. Using immunosequencing, the study profiled T cell repertoires from approximately 700 subjects and related those repertoires to cytomegalovirus serostatus. To study patterns of TCR occurrence, a later analysis re-analyzed previously published TCR beta repertoires from around 660 donors and added high-resolution HLA genotyping.

About this clone itself: The clone's antigen remains unknown. No much larger clonotype is one base removed from it; base qualities were not supplied.

Summary of the overall study and its limitations: Most TCR sequences were seen in very few donors, while some public TCRs were found in many individuals. In a later analysis, several top co-occurrence clusters were reported to appear linked to parvovirus B19, influenza, CMV and Epstein-Barr virus. In a later analysis, over 15,000 TCR beta sequences were associated with specific HLA alleles at a false discovery rate of 0.05. A cluster of highly shared sequence variants was judged likely to represent a technical artifact of the sequencing pipeline. The 87-base-pair reads could not distinguish some IMGT-functional V segments, including TRBV6-2 and TRBV6-3, so those segments were excluded. A later genetic analysis associated a missense DCLRE1C variant with V-gene and J-gene trimming of TCR beta chains, and an independent cohort replicated the association. In vitro tests confirmed that a few of the cytomegalovirus-associated TCR beta chains recognize cytomegalovirus antigens. The only immune exposure information available for the cohort was CMV serostatus. Presence/absence analyses assumed roughly uniform sequencing depth across donors, an assumption that may not hold. In a later analysis, HLA-associated TCR beta chains showed more clonal expansion and lower generation probabilities than non-associated chains that were equally common. Because HLA typing was missing for some donors at each locus, association tests included only the typed subset. Because counts were too low, approximately 18 rarely observed V segments, including chromosome 9 orphons, were excluded from the earlier analysis of several hundred of the donors. In an earlier analysis of fewer than 750 of the donors, most TCR beta V segments were observed in productive rearrangements about 87% or about 30% of the time, broadly matching IMGT annotations. In a later analysis, TCR association rates were found to vary across HLA loci, with the most associated TCRs seen for DRB1 alleles and the fewest for HLA-C alleles. Correlated functional status among segregating V segments might be attributable to linkage disequilibrium, but an unknown experimental factor could not be ruled out. Strong co-occurrence of HLA alleles, especially DR and DQ, made assigning TCR associations to individual alleles difficult. The study listed 170 or so TCR beta chains as associated with cytomegalovirus. In this cohort, only TCR beta chains were sequenced, and detectable features were limited by the absence of alpha or paired-chain data. A later genetic analysis reported fewer N-insertions in productive TCRs among donors in an Asian-associated ancestry cluster than the approximately 670-donor mean. In both the original and validation cohorts, the classifier was reported to diagnose cytomegalovirus status with high specificity and sensitivity. According to the authors, the approach could potentially be generalized to other disease states and immunological phenotypes. A further reported finding was that TCR beta sequences accurately predicted the HLA-A and HLA-B alleles for most subjects in the first cohort. According to a later analysis, most CMV-associated TCR beta chains appeared to be HLA-restricted, and the HLA associations seemed to be driven largely by CMV exposure.

The method behind the library was the immunoSEQ multiplex PCR assay. A mixture of 60 forward primers for TCR Vbeta segments and 13 reverse primers for TCR Jbeta segments was used in the multiplex PCR. The CDR3 region of rearranged TCR beta genes was amplified from genomic DNA by a multiplex PCR assay. On the Illumina HiSeq System, the amplified TCR beta libraries were sequenced as 87-base-pair reads. On the study's bioinformatics: A later analysis counted some 80 million unique TCR beta chains across the 666 repertoires, and approximately 11 million of these chains were shared by at least two donors. Raw reads were error-corrected and collapsed into unique sequences with a nearest-neighbor algorithm that merged closely related sequences to remove PCR and sequencing errors. Alignment of CDR3 sequences to IMGT reference sequences was used to assign V, D and J gene segments. For a sequence to be retained, at least a six-nucleotide match to both a V gene segment and a J gene segment was required. Rearrangements were classified as productive when the CDR3 lacked stop codons and remained in frame with V and J, and all other rearrangements were classified as non-productive. CDR3 was defined according to IMGT convention as the region running from the second conserved V-encoded cysteine to the conserved J-encoded phenylalanine. Sequences without an unambiguous match to a single V gene segment were excluded from the earlier analysis of 450 to 750 of the donors. In an earlier analysis of some 590 of the donors, V segments were called functional above 56.7% productive rearrangements and were called segregating when the between-donor standard deviation exceeded 5%. To diagnose cytomegalovirus status from the catalog of TCR beta chain sequences, a statistical classification framework was built. V and J gene assignment, in a later analysis, came from comparing TCR nucleotide sequences with IMGT/GENE-DB human TR gene sequences. A later analysis assigned CDR3 sequences and most-parsimonious VDJ recombination scenarios with the TCRdist pipeline. In a later analysis, each TCR beta chain was defined by its CDR3 amino acid sequence together with its V-gene family, and reads lacking a unique V-gene family were excluded. As a way to deal with suspected cross-contamination and a sequencing artifact, a later analysis dropped more than 500 nucleotide sequences that were highly shared and had low generation probability. For each public chain, a later analysis derived a clonal expansion index from normalized ranks of inferred template counts within each repertoire. In a later analysis, generation probabilities were computed using a VDJ recombination model fitted to out-of-frame rearrangements, and the results were checked against IGoR. A later analysis scored TCR-TCR, TCR-HLA and TCR-CMV co-occurrence with hypergeometric tests, applying a repertoire-size bias correction to TCR pairs. In a later analysis, false discovery rates were estimated by permuting HLA or CMV assignments 20 times. In a later analysis, co-occurring TCRs were grouped using DBSCAN, with TCRdist sequence similarity added in when clustering inside HLA-allele-positive subsets. Repertoires with fewer than 30,000 or more than 120,000 public chains, plus five repertoires with anomalous nucleotide sharing, were excluded from co-occurrence clustering. TCRdb provides this immuneACCESS table in a form limited to in-frame rearrangements. Some clones are lacking; in checked studies, under half of them reflect an unresolved V gene, and why the rest are absent is not known. That table furnishes V, J and clone size, whereas the DNA furnished D and trimming. The sample table shows some 220,000 clones, and 78% are seen once. Less than 0.6% of the sample goes to the ten largest clones.

Via the germline V gene, CDR1 is SGHRS and CDR2 YFSETQ. Trimmed from V: 4 bases; trimmed from J: 2 bases; junction bases lacking a gene match: 5. The CDR3 contains 14 residues, cysteine and phenylalanine counted. CDR3 DNA only is kept here, 42 bases in frame from base 1. The cohort consisted of 600 to 750 healthy bone marrow donors. At the time of sampling, all cohort members were nominally healthy, though unrecorded immune exposures were likely present. The donor was CMV seronegative and was included in the group of about 350 seronegative cohort members. Each donor provided a peripheral blood sample, and peripheral blood mononuclear cells were used for TCR beta sequencing. The Qiagen DNeasy Blood Extraction Kit was used to extract genomic DNA from the blood cell samples.

The chain is made from TRBV5-1 and TRBJ2-5; 7 nucleotides in the junction match TRBD1. The sequence was collected from a boy younger than 18 in good health and CMV-seronegative. Sequencing was performed on PBMCs. The CDR3 amino acid sequence is: CASSAMGQQETQYF. The nucleotide sequence is given as TGCGCCAGCAGCGCAATGGGACAGCAAGAGACCCAGTACTTC. With the portions outside the CDR3 filled from the reference TRBV5-1 and TRBJ2-5 genes, the complete variable region becomes KAGVTQTPRYLIKTRGQQVTLSCSPISGHRSVSWYQQTPGQGLQFLFEYFSETQRNKGNFPGRFSGRQFSNSRSEMNVSTLELGDSALYLCASSAMGQQETQYFGPGTRLLVL.